The rows below give T cell receptor beta chains drawn from one sample of a study of radiotherapy plus CTLA-4 blockade in lung cancer. TCRdb's table, derived via immunoSEQ multiplex PCR, lists solely in-frame clones and lacks some. The sample has 90,000 or so clones, 83% seen once. The specimen was peripheral blood, collected from a patient treated with radiotherapy plus ipilimumab. All receptors come from a human donor with non-small cell lung cancer who had stable disease on radiotherapy plus ipilimumab. The conserved cysteine and the conserved F or W are not part of the CDR3 here. Each record gives: J gene, V gene, CDR3 protein.

TRBJ2-7,TRBV6-6,ASSREGYEQY
TRBJ2-7,TRBV2,ASSVTRMGEQY
TRBJ2-1,TRBV7-2,ASSRSAGGGEQF
TRBJ1-1,TRBV6-5,ASNLNRVNTEAF
TRBJ2-3,TRBV5-1,ASSLVVADTQY
TRBJ2-2,TRBV5-1,ASSLPGELF
TRBJ2-2,TRBV5-8,ASSSSGANTGELF
TRBJ2-1,TRBV29-1,SAFGRGEQF
TRBJ1-1,TRBV5-6,ASSRFGQPTEAF
TRBJ1-2,TRBV6-5,ASSETGGYGYT
TRBJ2-1,TRBV7-9,ASSFPGGGEQF
TRBJ2-2,TRBV7-7,ASSRDRGTGELF
TRBJ2-2,TRBV6-1,ASSELGTRAFSTGELF
TRBJ2-3,TRBV5-1,ASSLVVASTDTQY
TRBJ1-1,TRBV7-2,ASSSPGRPEAF
TRBJ2-6,TRBV10-2,ASSGFDRVPGANVLT
TRBJ2-7,TRBV6-1,ASSGQLSSYEQY
TRBJ2-7,TRBV6-5,ASSYTPDRPYEQY
TRBJ2-7,TRBV2,ASRTGVADEQY
TRBJ2-1,TRBV6-6,ASRPPTGRGNEQF
TRBJ1-5,TRBV7-9,ASSAGAGSNQPQH
TRBJ1-2,TRBV10-2,ASSPGRLNYGYT
TRBJ2-5,TRBV5-1,ASSLSTSGQETQY
TRBJ2-1,TRBV2,ASSQLEASGNEQF
TRBJ2-2,TRBV7-7,ASSFLGNTGELF
TRBJ2-2,TRBV6-1,ASSEPGQLTGELF
TRBJ2-5,TRBV28,ASSLWDRWY
TRBJ2-2,TRBV27,ASRTGDDTGELF
TRBJ2-7,TRBV11-2,ASSLTTVPYEQY
TRBJ2-7,TRBV4-1,ASSAGPAKEQY
TRBJ1-4,TRBV28,ASRPSGWEKLF
TRBJ2-2,TRBV7-3,ASSSVAGMNTGELF
TRBJ2-5,TRBV28,ASSLGETQY
TRBJ2-3,TRBV7-2,ASSLASGGTDTQY
TRBJ1-2,TRBV6-1,ASSEAGDFYGLLYGYT
TRBJ2-7,TRBV9,ASNKPRGPTQQY
TRBJ2-1,TRBV18,ASSPPSRGLIGNEQF
TRBJ2-1,TRBV28,ASSLSGSLGDEQF
TRBJ2-3,TRBV5-6,ASSQQQGTDTQY
TRBJ2-5,TRBV4-1,ASALASGGGETQY
TRBJ2-7,TRBV5-6,ASSLVPGYEQY
TRBJ1-5,TRBV2,ASSEAGWRQPQH
TRBJ2-2,TRBV6-5,ASSPPRVSGELF
TRBJ2-4,TRBV6-6,ASSYFHQGGKNIQY
TRBJ2-2,TRBV19,ASRTGTLNTGELF
TRBJ2-7,TRBV29-1,SVAGDRASYEQY
TRBJ1-2,TRBV28,ASSYRKSWTNYGYT